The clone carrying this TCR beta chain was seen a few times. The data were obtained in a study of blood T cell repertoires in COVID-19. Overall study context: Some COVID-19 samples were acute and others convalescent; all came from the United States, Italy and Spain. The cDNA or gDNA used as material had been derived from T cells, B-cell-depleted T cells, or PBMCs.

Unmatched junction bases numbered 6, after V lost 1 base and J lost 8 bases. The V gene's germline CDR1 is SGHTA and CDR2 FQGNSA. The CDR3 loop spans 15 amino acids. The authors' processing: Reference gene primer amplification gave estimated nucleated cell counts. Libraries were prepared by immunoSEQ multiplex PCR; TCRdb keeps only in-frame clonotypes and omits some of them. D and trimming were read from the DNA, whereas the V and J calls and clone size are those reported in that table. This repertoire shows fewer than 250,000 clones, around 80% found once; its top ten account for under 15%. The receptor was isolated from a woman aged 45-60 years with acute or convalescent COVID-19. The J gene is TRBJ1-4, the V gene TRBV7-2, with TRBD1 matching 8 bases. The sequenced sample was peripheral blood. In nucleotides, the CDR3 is TGTGCCAGCAGCTTAGAACGGACAGGGAGCGAAAAACTGTTTTTT. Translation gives CASSLERTGSEKLFF. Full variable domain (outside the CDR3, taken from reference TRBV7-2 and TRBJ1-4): GAGVSQSPSNKVTEKGKDVELRCDPISGHTALYWYRQSLGQGLEFLIYFQGNSAPDKSGLPSDRFSAERTGGSVSTLTIQRTQQEDSAVYLCASSLERTGSEKLFFGSGTQLSVL.